The 29 T cell receptor beta chains below were found in one sample sequenced in a study of cytomegalovirus exposure and HLA in healthy donors. Primers included in the PCR were 60 Vbeta and 13 Jbeta primers. Clones were read by immunoSEQ multiplex PCR, and TCRdb kept only the in-frame ones, dropping some. This sample has 150,000 to 200,000 clones, with around two thirds found just once. Material for sequencing was PBMCs. Every receptor here comes from a man between 35 and 55 years old in good health and CMV-seronegative.

This clone was seen only a few times. J is TRBJ1-1 and V is TRBV28; no definite D call. The germline CDR1 and CDR2 sequences are MDHEN and SYDVKM. CDR3 length: 13 residues. V gave up 7 bases and J gave up 0 bases, with 9 bases separating them. As DNA, the CDR3 is TGTGCCAGCAAGGAGGGCATGAACACTGAAGCTTTCTTT. Its protein product is CASKEGMNTEAFF.

The V call is TRBV5-1, the J call TRBJ2-1, with TRBD1 matching 10 bases. Germline V gene sequence: CDR1 SGHRS, CDR2 YFSETQ. Trimming took 4 bases from V and 8 from J; bases not matched to a gene: 6. The CDR3 is 14 residues long. The CDR3 region is CASSGGQGVDEQFF. The CDR3 region has the DNA TGCGCCAGCAGCGGCGGACAGGGGGTGGATGAGCAGTTCTTC.

The chain combines TRBV9 with TRBJ1-1, with 7 bases lining up with TRBD1. The CDR3 spans 13 residues. Trimming took 3 bases from V and 8 from J; bases not matched to a gene: 7. The germline V gene encodes CDR1 SGDLS and CDR2 YYNGEE. The DNA for the CDR3 is TGTGCCAGCAGCGCATCTCGGACAGGAGAAGCTTTCTTT. Translated: CASSASRTGEAFF.

This clone was observed a few times. At one boundary the junction diverges from the germline segment, which might be a read error. The chain has TRBV7-7 and TRBJ2-5; 8 bases agree with TRBD2. Germline CDR1 SSHAT, CDR2 FNYEAQ (reference sequence). This CDR3 has 13 residues. The CDR3 is CASSPGLGGTQYF. CDR3 nucleotides: TGTGCTAGCAGCCCGGGACTAGGAGGGACCCAGTACTTC.

This sequence joins TRBV4-2 and TRBJ2-7; 9 bases fit TRBD1. Germline trimming cut 4 bases from V and 4 bases from J; bases unmatched to any gene: 8. Germline V CDR1 and CDR2: LGHNA, YNFKEQ. The length of the CDR3 is 15 residues. CDR3 in DNA: TGTGCCAGCAGCCGCCAGGGACAGGGTGAATACGAGCAGTACTTC. Its translation is CASSRQGQGEYEQYF.

This chain uses TRBV6-5 with TRBJ2-3, with 7 bases aligning to TRBD1. Germline V gene lookup returns CDR1 MNHEY and CDR2 SVGAGI. Trimming cost V 6 bases and J 1 base; bases outside gene matches: 7. The CDR3 covers 15 residues. The CDR3 is CASRARQGRTDTQYF. CDR3 DNA sequence: TGTGCCAGCAGGGCTCGACAGGGTCGCACAGATACGCAGTATTTT.

This chain connects TRBV9 to TRBJ2-7; 9 bases align to TRBD1. This CDR3 contains 14 residues. Losses at the gene ends were 6 bases for V and 5 bases for J; bases not matched to a gene: 9. Germline assignment: CDR1 SGDLS and CDR2 YYNGEE. Here the CDR3 reads CASTPGQGPHEQYF. CDR3 DNA sequence: TGTGCCAGCACCCCGGGACAGGGTCCTCACGAGCAGTACTTC.

The chain joins TRBV11-3 to TRBJ2-1, with a weak D call TRBD2 (6 bases). The CDR3 is 15 amino acids. CDR1 is SGHNT and CDR2 is YENEEA in the germline V gene. The V end was cut by 5 bases, the J end by 0 bases, with 11 bases between. The CDR3 coding sequence is TGTGCCAGCAGCCGGGACTTTAGCTCCTACAATGAGCAGTTCTTC. Encoded protein: CASSRDFSSYNEQFF.

The table lists this clone with many counts. V is TRBV4-2 and J is TRBJ2-1; 8 nucleotides line up with TRBD2. V gave up 4 bases and J gave up 8 bases; unmatched junction bases: 16. The germline V gene has CDR1 LGHNA and CDR2 YNFKEQ. The CDR3 is made up of 17 amino acids. Written as DNA, the CDR3 is TGTGCCAGCAGCCGAGAGGGGGGTCGGGAGGGGGGGGATGAGCAGTTCTTC. It codes for CASSREGGREGGDEQFF.

The chain employs TRBV6-5 and TRBJ1-2; 8 bases map to TRBD1. V trimming: 6 bases; J trimming: 8 bases; junction bases outside the gene matches: 14. CDR1 and CDR2 from the germline V gene are MNHEY and SVGAGI. This CDR3 region has 15 residues. CDR3 residues: CASSATGDRGSGYTF. The CDR3 DNA reads as TGTGCCAGCAGCGCCACTGGTGACAGGGGTAGCGGCTACACCTTC.

The rearrangement links TRBV5-5 to TRBJ1-5; the D is unclear. Trimming took off 3 bases at V and 4 bases at J, with 8 bases between the two ends. This CDR3 comprises 13 residues. Germline-derived CDR1 and CDR2 are SGHKS and YYEKEE (reference sequence). The CDR3 bases are TGTGCCAGCAGCTCGGACTGGAATCAGCCCCAGCATTTT. Translated, it gives CASSSDWNQPQHF.

The chain recombines TRBV2 with TRBJ1-2, with 9 bases lining up with TRBD1. The length of the CDR3 is 14 residues. V was clipped by 8 bases and J by 8 bases; unmatched bases: 12. CDR1 and CDR2 (germline): SNHLY, FYNNEI. This chain's CDR3 is CASLSVRQGVGYTF. The CDR3 nucleotides are TGTGCCAGCCTCAGTGTCCGACAGGGGGTAGGCTACACCTTC.

The chain has TRBV29-1 and TRBJ2-7; 7 bases fit TRBD2. This CDR3 comprises 13 residues. Germline CDR1 reads SQVTM; CDR2 reads ANQGSEA. V was clipped by 3 bases and J by 4 bases; unmatched bases: 6. The CDR3 loop reads CSVENGGSYEQYF. The CDR3 nucleotides are TGCAGCGTTGAGAACGGCGGGAGTTACGAGCAGTACTTC.

CDR3 residues: CASSPLGEQYF. The CDR3 DNA reads TGTGCCAGCAGTCCACTAGGCGAGCAGTACTTC. The rearrangement uses TRBV6-5 and TRBJ2-7; perhaps TRBD2 as D (5 bases). The length of the CDR3 is 11 residues. The germline V and J ends were trimmed by 5 bases and 6 bases, with 8 bases remaining between them. Germline assignment: CDR1 MNHEY and CDR2 SVGAGI.

The rearrangement joins TRBV5-6 to TRBJ2-3; TRBD2 matches at 9 bases. Germline V gene lookup returns CDR1 SGHDT and CDR2 YYEEEE. Germline trimming cut 5 bases from V and 6 bases from J; bases unmatched to any gene: 4. CDR3 size: 13 residues. This chain's CDR3 is CASSSGSSDTQYF. The DNA for the CDR3 is TGTGCCAGCAGTAGCGGGAGTTCGGATACGCAGTATTTT.

The gene calls are TRBV25-1 and TRBJ2-7; 9 bases are a match to TRBD1. The junction had 5 bases not matched to a gene; V was cut back by 3 bases and J by 5 bases. This CDR3 is 14 amino acids long. Per germline, CDR1 MGHDK and CDR2 SYGVNS. CDR3 nucleotides: TGTGCCAGCAGTGACCGCGGGACAGGGAACGAGCAGTACTTC. Its translation: CASSDRGTGNEQYF.

The chain couples TRBV5-6 to TRBJ2-2; 10 positions match TRBD1. The CDR3 length is 14 residues. J lost 8 bases, V lost 4 bases, and 5 bases had no gene match. Germline V gene data show CDR1 as SGHDT and CDR2 as YYEEEE. CDR3 amino acids: CASSLDRGIGELFF. CDR3 bases: TGTGCCAGCAGCCTGGACAGGGGGATTGGGGAGCTGTTTTTT.

The chain couples TRBV6-5 to TRBJ2-5, with a tentative D call TRBD1 (6 bases). Deletions cut 5 bases from V and 4 bases from J, with 17 bases between. This CDR3 spans 15 amino acids. Germline CDR1 and CDR2: MNHEY and SVGAGI. CDR3: CASSQPNRARETQYF. CDR3 nucleotide sequence: TGTGCCAGCAGTCAACCCAACAGGGCCAGAGAGACCCAGTACTTC.

This rearrangement joins TRBV5-4 to TRBJ2-5; a possible D gene is TRBD1 (6 bases). The CDR3 is 15 residues long. CDR1 is SGHNT, CDR2 YYREEE, per germline (reference sequence). The ends were cut back, 2 bases at V and 1 base at J, with 12 bases in the middle. CDR3 amino acids: CASSLRTDTQETQYF. The CDR3 bases are TGTGCCAGCAGCTTAAGGACAGATACCCAAGAGACCCAGTACTTC.

V and J are TRBV2 and TRBJ2-7; 16 nucleotides align to TRBD2. The CDR3 is 17 amino acids. V was pared by 6 bases and J by 0 bases, with 5 bases of the junction left unmatched. The germline gives CDR1 SNHLY, CDR2 FYNNEI. The CDR3: CASRSGTSGRASYEQYF. Here the CDR3 DNA reads TGTGCCAGCAGATCCGGGACTAGCGGGAGGGCCTCCTACGAGCAGTACTTC. The full variable domain, with the rest looked up from reference TRBV2 and TRBJ2-7, is EPEVTQTPSHQVTQMGQEVILRCVPISNHLYFYWYRQILGQKVEFLVSFYNNEISEKSEIFDDQFSVERPDGSNFTLKIRSTKLEDSAMYFCASRSGTSGRASYEQYFGPGTRLTVT.

This clone was counted a few times. The J gene is TRBJ2-1, the V gene TRBV29-1, with 8 bases that match TRBD2. V shed 4 bases and J 10 bases; nucleotides not matched to a gene: 15. CDR3 size: 15 residues. CDR1 is SQVTM, CDR2 ANQGSEA, per germline. The chain's CDR3 is CSVAGGRGANGEQFF. DNA for the CDR3: TGCAGCGTTGCGGGGGGGAGGGGGGCTAATGGGGAGCAGTTCTTC.

The chain has TRBV5-5 and TRBJ2-5, with D tentatively TRBD1 (6 bases). V was pared by 6 bases and J by 5 bases, with 14 bases between. The CDR3 length is 13 residues. In germline, CDR1 is SGHKS, CDR2 YYEKEE (reference sequence). CDR3 sequence reads: CASTNRVAETQYF. CDR3 nucleotide sequence: TGTGCCAGCACGAACAGGGTTGCGGAGACCCAGTACTTC. The full variable domain, its missing parts supplied by reference TRBV5-5 and TRBJ2-5, is DAGVTQSPTHLIKTRGQQVTLRCSPISGHKSVSWYQQVLGQGPQFIFQYYEKEERGRGNFPDRFSARQFPNYSSELNVNALLLGDSALYLCASTNRVAETQYFGPGTRLLVL.

The rearrangement uses TRBV14 and TRBJ2-7, with a possible D match to TRBD1 (6 bases). From germline, CDR1 is SGHDN and CDR2 FVKESK. The CDR3 loop spans 13 amino acids. V lost 5 bases and J lost 3, with 11 bases in between. The CDR3 reads CASSLRGGYEQYF. Written as DNA, the CDR3 is TGTGCCAGCAGCTTAAGAGGGGGCTACGAGCAGTACTTC.

The chain recombines TRBV4-2 with TRBJ2-1; 11 nucleotides match TRBD2. V was clipped by 3 bases and J by 8 bases; unmatched bases: 9. The CDR3 covers 16 residues. The V gene's germline CDR1 is LGHNA and CDR2 YNFKEQ. This CDR3 reads CASSHLSGGASDEQFF. CDR3 coding DNA: TGTGCCAGCAGCCATCTTAGCGGGGGGGCCTCGGATGAGCAGTTCTTC.

As DNA, the CDR3 is TGTGCCAGCAGGTCAGCCCAAGGGGGTGGCTACACCTTC. This codes for CASRSAQGGGYTF. This chain links TRBV6-4 with TRBJ1-2; D may be TRBD1 (6 bases). CDR1 MRHNA and CDR2 SNTAGT come from the germline V gene. The CDR3 has 13 amino acids. The V end lost 6 bases, the J end lost 7 bases, and 15 bases lay between the germline ends.

This clone was counted only a few times. The chain recombines TRBV7-2 with TRBJ1-3; D is undetermined. This CDR3 spans 12 amino acids. Per germline, CDR1 SGHTA and CDR2 FQGNSA. V lost 5 bases and J 2 bases, leaving 4 bases between the germline ends. CDR3 DNA: TGTGCCAGCAGCACTACTGGAAACACCATATATTTT. Residues: CASSTTGNTIYF.

The genes are TRBV27 and TRBJ2-7, with a weak D call TRBD2 (5 bases). Germline values: CDR1 MNHEY, CDR2 SMNVEV (reference sequence). CDR3 length equals 15 residues. Trimming removed 5 bases from V and 0 bases from J, with 14 bases in between. The CDR3: CASSRSRASSYEQYF. As DNA, the CDR3 is TGTGCCAGCAGTAGATCGAGGGCGAGCTCCTACGAGCAGTACTTC.

The chain couples TRBV4-1 to TRBJ1-1; maybe TRBD1 (6 bases). The germline V gene has CDR1 MGHRA and CDR2 YSYEKL. Trimming left V 1 base short and J 2 bases short, with 14 bases between. CDR3 size: 16 residues. This chain's CDR3 is CASSQGLRTANTEAFF. CDR3 DNA sequence: TGCGCCAGCAGCCAAGGGCTTAGGACAGCCAACACTGAAGCTTTCTTT.

V usage is TRBV19 and J usage is TRBJ2-5; TRBD1 agrees at 8 bases. The CDR3 covers 13 residues. CDR1 and CDR2 (germline): LNHDA, SQIVND (reference sequence). Germline trimming cut 4 bases from V and 3 bases from J; bases unmatched to any gene: 1. The CDR3 DNA reads TGTGCCAGTAGTAAGGACAGGGAAGAGACCCAGTACTTC. Its protein product is CASSKDREETQYF.